The next 26 T cell receptor beta chains were all read from a single sample in a study of blood T cell repertoires in COVID-19. Assay used: immunoSEQ multiplex PCR; TCRdb lists only in-frame clones, some missing. The data contain about 240,000 clones, approximately 84% of them singletons. Material: peripheral blood. The receptors originated from a man between 50 and 59 years old with acute or convalescent COVID-19.

V and J are TRBV5-1 and TRBJ2-5, with 16 nucleotides matching TRBD2. Looked up from germline, CDR1 is SGHRS and CDR2 is YFSETQ. Unmatched junction bases numbered 9, after V lost 0 bases and J lost 1 base. This CDR3 is 20 amino acids long. The CDR3 spells CASSLVPGLAGGPGQETQYF. CDR3 in DNA: TGCGCCAGCAGCTTGGTCCCGGGACTAGCGGGGGGGCCTGGCCAAGAGACCCAGTACTTC.

CDR3 nucleotide sequence: TGTGCCTGGAGTGGGCCTCCCAATCAGCCCCAGCATTTT. It translates to CAWSGPPNQPQHF. This chain uses TRBV30 with TRBJ1-5; D gene uncertain. Germline CDR1 GTSNPN, CDR2 SVGIG (reference sequence). The CDR3 spans 13 residues. The V gene lost 1 base and the J gene lost 3 bases, with 7 bases spanning the gap.

The chain employs TRBV10-3 and TRBJ2-1, with TRBD2 matching over 7 bases. Germline V gene sequence: CDR1 ENHRY, CDR2 SYGVKD. The CDR3 extends over 17 amino acids. Trimming removed 0 bases from V and 5 bases from J; junction bases left unmatched: 10. The CDR3 protein is CAISESPGLGRNNEQFF. The DNA for the CDR3 is TGTGCCATCAGTGAGTCCCCCGGACTAGGGAGAAACAATGAGCAGTTCTTC.

The rearrangement uses TRBV15 and TRBJ2-1; D unresolved. Germline CDR1 and CDR2: LNHNV and YYDKDF (reference sequence). The CDR3 runs 13 residues. Trimming removed 8 bases at V and 0 bases at J, with 8 bases between. The CDR3 loop is CATFDSSYNEQFF. The CDR3 DNA reads TGTGCCACCTTTGATAGCTCCTACAATGAGCAGTTCTTC.

This chain connects TRBV3-1 (or the pseudogene TRBV3-2) to TRBJ2-1; D may be TRBD2 (6 bases). Trimming shortened V by 0 bases and J by 7 bases, and 10 bases separated the two germline ends. CDR1 LGHDT and CDR2 YNNKEL come from the germline V gene (reference sequence). The CDR3 extends over 14 amino acids. The chain's CDR3 is CASSQEAGLNEQFF. The CDR3 nucleotides read TGTGCCAGCAGCCAAGAAGCGGGCCTTAATGAGCAGTTCTTC.

The chain is built from TRBV27 and TRBJ2-7, with 9 bases identical to TRBD1. Germline values: CDR1 MNHEY, CDR2 SMNVEV (reference sequence). With 4 bases clipped from V and 0 bases from J, the junction kept 4 bases outside the gene matches. This CDR3 has 15 amino acids. The chain's CDR3 is CASSSLTGGSYEQYF. The DNA for the CDR3 is TGTGCCAGCAGTTCACTGACAGGGGGCTCCTACGAGCAGTACTTC.

The chain has TRBV27 and TRBJ1-2; possibly TRBD1 for D (6 bases). CDR3 length: 15 residues. Germline V lookup: CDR1 MNHEY, CDR2 SMNVEV (reference sequence). V dropped 0 bases and J dropped 7 bases, with 15 bases sitting between them. The CDR3 loop reads CASSLSPQTGGGYTF. CDR3 nucleotides: TGTGCCAGCAGTTTATCCCCGCAGACAGGCGGTGGCTACACCTTC.

This chain uses TRBV6-1 with TRBJ1-2; a weak D match, TRBD1 (5 bases). Trimming shortened V by 2 bases and J by 4 bases, and 8 bases separated the two germline ends. The V gene's germline CDR1 is MNHNS and CDR2 SASEGT. The CDR3 runs to 13 residues. CDR3 protein: CASSELGGYGYTF. CDR3 coding DNA: TGTGCCAGCAGTGAATTGGGGGGCTATGGCTACACCTTC.

This chain joins TRBV19 and TRBJ1-1, with D possibly matching TRBD1 (5 bases). The germline CDR1 and CDR2 sequences are LNHDA and SQIVND (reference sequence). This CDR3 is 13 amino acids long. With 5 bases removed from V and 3 bases from J, the gap between germline ends came to 10 bases. The CDR3 loop reads CASSVAGYTEAFF. The DNA of the CDR3 is TGTGCCAGTAGTGTAGCAGGGTACACTGAAGCTTTCTTT.

This clone was picked up a small number of times. The chain carries TRBV7-8 and TRBJ2-3; the D gene is possibly TRBD2 (5 bases). The CDR3 covers 13 residues. Trimming shortened V by 5 bases and J by 10 bases, and 16 bases separated the two germline ends. Germline V lookup: CDR1 SGHVS, CDR2 FQNEAQ. The CDR3 nucleotides are TGTGCCAGCAGCGTTGACTCCTCCGGGGCGCAGTATTTT. As protein: CASSVDSSGAQYF.

CDR3 in DNA: TGTGCCAGCAGCCGCGGGACTCCTGGCACAGATACGCAGTATTTT. It translates to CASSRGTPGTDTQYF. The chain couples TRBV3-1 (or the pseudogene TRBV3-2) to TRBJ2-3, with D possibly TRBD2 on 6 matching bases. Germline assignment: CDR1 LGHDT and CDR2 YNNKEL (reference sequence). Trimming took off 4 bases at V and 1 base at J, with 12 bases between the two ends. The CDR3 is made up of 15 amino acids.

This clone was recorded once. The chain couples TRBV11-2 to TRBJ1-6; D is unclear. V dropped 3 bases and J dropped 5 bases, with 14 bases sitting between them. CDR3 size: 16 residues. Germline V gene lookup returns CDR1 SGHAT and CDR2 FQNNGV. CDR3 amino acids: CASSFLETADNSPLHF. DNA of the CDR3: TGTGCCAGCAGCTTTTTAGAAACCGCCGATAATTCACCCCTCCACTTT.

This clone occurred once. The chain links TRBV29-1 to TRBJ1-2, with no clear D. V gave up 1 base and J gave up 5 bases, with 8 bases separating them. CDR1 is SQVTM, CDR2 ANQGSEA, per germline. The CDR3 consists of 12 residues. The CDR3 DNA follows: TGCAGCGTTGAAGGTTCAGGTTATGGCTACACCTTC. It codes for CSVEGSGYGYTF.

This clone was picked up one time. The chain is built from TRBV12-5 and TRBJ2-1; 9 positions agree with TRBD1. Germline loops: CDR1 LGHNT, CDR2 FRNRAP. The CDR3 runs to 15 residues. Unmatched junction bases numbered 5, after V lost 7 bases and J lost 1 base. The CDR3 DNA sequence: TGTGCTAGTGATGTGGGGACAGGGTCCTACAATGAGCAGTTCTTC. This translates into CASDVGTGSYNEQFF. The full variable domain, completed using reference TRBV12-5 and TRBJ2-1, is DARVTQTPRHKVTEMGQEVTMRCQPILGHNTVFWYRQTMMQGLELLAYFRNRAPLDDSGMPKDRFSAEMPDATLATLKIQPSEPRDSAVYFCASDVGTGSYNEQFFGPGTRLTVL.

The chain uses TRBV6-5 and TRBJ1-5; perhaps TRBD1 as D (5 bases). Trimming took 6 bases from V and 3 from J, leaving 12 bases between them. Germline CDR1 reads MNHEY; CDR2 reads SVGAGI. This CDR3 is built from 14 residues. The CDR3 loop reads CASSPRGFNQPQHF. DNA of the CDR3: TGTGCCAGCAGCCCGCGGGGGTTCAATCAGCCCCAGCATTTT.

The J gene is TRBJ2-2, the V gene TRBV29-1; 10 bases map to TRBD1. J gave up 6 bases and V 7 bases, and 11 bases lay outside the gene matches. In germline, CDR1 is SQVTM, CDR2 ANQGSEA. The CDR3 loop spans 15 amino acids. The DNA of the CDR3 is TGCAGCGCTGGAGATCGGGACAGGGGCTCCGGGGAGCTGTTTTTT. It specifies CSAGDRDRGSGELFF.

The J gene is TRBJ1-4, the V gene TRBV6-6; TRBD1 agrees at 9 bases. The trim removed 2 bases at V and 12 bases at J, leaving 4 bases unmatched. The CDR3 sequence is 13 residues long. Germline V lookup: CDR1 MNHNY, CDR2 SVGAGI (reference sequence). The DNA of the CDR3 is TGTGCCAGCAGTTACGGGACAGGGCGCGAACTGTTTTTT. It yields the protein CASSYGTGRELFF.

The chain has TRBV6-5 and TRBJ2-7; tentative D call: TRBD1 (6 bases). Per the germline V gene, CDR1 is MNHEY and CDR2 is SVGAGI. Trimming cost V 0 bases and J 4 bases, with 10 bases left between them. The CDR3 runs 14 residues. CDR3 in DNA: TGTGCCAGCAGTTACTCCAGGGGCGATTACGAGCAGTACTTC. Its protein is CASSYSRGDYEQYF.

The chain combines TRBV6-5 with TRBJ2-3, with a possible D match to TRBD1 (6 bases). Trimming removed 1 base at V and 1 base at J, with 9 bases between. The CDR3 spans 15 residues. Germline loops: CDR1 MNHEY, CDR2 SVGAGI. In DNA form, the CDR3 reads TGTGCCAGCAGTTACTACCGACAGGGCACAGATACGCAGTATTTT. Its protein is CASSYYRQGTDTQYF.

The count of this clone is one. CDR3 coding DNA: TGTGCCAGCAGCCAAGATACTAACTATGGCTACACCTTC. Translating it yields CASSQDTNYGYTF. V and J are TRBV3-1 (or the pseudogene TRBV3-2) and TRBJ1-2; D is uncertain. Germline V CDR1 and CDR2: LGHDT, YNNKEL (reference sequence). CDR3 length: 13 amino acids. The V end was cut by 0 bases, the J end by 0 bases, with 2 bases between.

The rearrangement links TRBV11-3 to TRBJ2-1, with TRBD2 matching over 11 bases. With V trimmed by 5 bases and J by 10 bases, 22 bases remained unmatched. The V gene's germline CDR1 is SGHNT and CDR2 YENEEA. The CDR3 consists of 19 residues. The CDR3 region has the DNA TGTGCCAGCAGCCCCCATGTAGCGGGGGGGCCTCAACCCAACCAAGAGCAGTTCTTC. This codes for CASSPHVAGGPQPNQEQFF.

This clone occurred once. The chain uses TRBV19 and TRBJ1-1; D is possibly TRBD1 (6 bases). The CDR3 loop spans 13 amino acids. Trimming shortened V by 8 bases and J by 5 bases, and 15 bases separated the two germline ends. Germline CDR1 and CDR2: LNHDA and SQIVND (reference sequence). The CDR3 bases are TGTGCCAGTGTTACAGGGTTGAGAACTGAAGCTTTCTTT. It specifies CASVTGLRTEAFF.

The chain carries TRBV28 and TRBJ1-1; weak D call: TRBD1 (6 bases). The CDR3 is 13 amino acids. V lost 2 bases and J lost 5, with 9 bases in between. Germline lookup yields CDR1 MDHEN and CDR2 SYDVKM. This CDR3 reads CASSLRGGTEAFF. The CDR3 nucleotides read TGTGCCAGCAGTTTAAGGGGGGGGACTGAAGCTTTCTTT. Using reference TRBV28 and TRBJ1-1 for the parts outside the CDR3, the full variable domain is DVKVTQSSRYLVKRTGEKVFLECVQDMDHENMFWYRQDPGLGLRLIYFSYDVKMKEKGDIPEGYSVSREKKERFSLILESASTNQTSMYLCASSLRGGTEAFFGQGTRLTVV.

The chain couples TRBV7-3 to TRBJ2-7; 7 nucleotides match TRBD2. This CDR3 is built from 13 residues. The junction had 3 bases not matched to a gene; V was cut back by 1 base and J by 6 bases. CDR1 and CDR2 from the germline V gene are SGHTA and FQGTGA. The CDR3 reads CASSLMRESEQYF. The CDR3 DNA reads TGTGCCAGCAGCTTAATGCGGGAGAGCGAGCAGTACTTC.

The chain uses TRBV7-8 and TRBJ2-7, with 7 bases lining up with TRBD2. The junction had 12 bases not matched to a gene; V was cut back by 4 bases and J by 3 bases. Germline loops: CDR1 SGHVS, CDR2 FQNEAQ. The CDR3 runs 16 residues. The CDR3 nucleotides read TGTGCCAGCAGCTCCAACCCGGCTAGCGGCCACTACGAGCAGTACTTC. Encoded protein: CASSSNPASGHYEQYF.

Ten or more counts support this clone. The genes are TRBV19 and TRBJ1-1; D is unclear. The CDR3 is 15 residues long. The V end was cut by 5 bases, the J end by 1 base, with 14 bases between. The germline gives CDR1 LNHDA, CDR2 SQIVND (reference sequence). DNA for the CDR3: TGTGCCAGTAGTGCCCGGGTGACGTGGAACACTGAAGCTTTCTTT. It encodes CASSARVTWNTEAFF.